Following are 13 T cell receptor beta chains from one sample sequenced in a study of human T cells and chemical hapten exposure. TCRdb re-derived calls from the RACE reads in MiXCR, one entry per CDR3 protein. The sample has some 38,000 distinct CDR3 sequences, 5.5% to 8% seen once. The time point denotes: patch test 1, 2 weeks after DPC sensitization. Specified treatment: therapeutic diphenylcyclopropenone sensitization with weekly scalp DPC. It was unfractionated whole blood from which total RNA was extracted. This specimen was whole blood, taken in connection with sensitization to the hapten diphenylcyclopropenone (DPC). The receptors were sampled from a young woman with alopecia areata. Some clones in this sample may be carry-over from other donors' samples.

This clonotype was counted many times. Relative to the germline gene, one junction end is altered; a read error may explain this. The chain carries TRBV4-2 and TRBJ2-2; D is unresolved. The V gene's germline CDR1 is LGHNA and CDR2 YNFKEQ. The length of the CDR3 is 14 residues. The CDR3 DNA sequence: TGCGCCAGCAGCCAACGAAGGTCCACCGGGGAGCTGTTTTTT. As protein: CASSQRRSTGELFF.

The table lists this clonotype with a few counts. The rearrangement links TRBV7-2 to TRBJ2-1; D is undetermined. Germline loops: CDR1 SGHTA, CDR2 FQGNSA. The CDR3 is 13 amino acids. Deletions cut 2 bases from V and 5 bases from J, with 7 bases between. Here the CDR3 DNA reads TGTGCCAGCAGCTTATACCCTGACAATGAGCAGTTCTTC. Protein: CASSLYPDNEQFF.

The chain is built from TRBV12-3 or TRBV12-4 and TRBJ1-4; the match to TRBD1 covers 7 bases. V trimming: 7 bases; J trimming: 7 bases; junction bases outside the gene matches: 6. The CDR3 contains 13 residues. The CDR3, as DNA: TGTGCCAGCACCCGGGACAGCGGTGAAAAACTGTTTTTT. Translating it yields CASTRDSGEKLFF.

This clonotype was seen at least ten times. CDR3 sequence reads: CASTRPGPRTQYF. In DNA form, the CDR3 reads TGTGCCAGCACTCGACCTGGACCCAGGACCCAGTACTTC. This chain connects TRBV6-2 or TRBV6-3 to TRBJ2-5; D ambiguous. V was cut by 7 bases and J by 7 bases, with 16 bases left in between. CDR3 length: 13 residues. Germline lookup yields CDR1 MNHEY and CDR2 SVGEGT.

This clonotype was seen more than once but under ten times. The chain links TRBV7-9 to TRBJ1-1; D not certain. The CDR3 contains 14 residues. The V gene lost 1 base and the J gene lost 1 base, with 7 bases spanning the gap. CDR1 and CDR2 (germline): SEHNR, FQNEAQ (reference sequence). The CDR3 protein is CASSLVSGNTEAFF. CDR3 bases: TGTGCCAGCAGCTTAGTGTCAGGGAACACTGAAGCTTTCTTT.

This clonotype was found many times. The chain uses TRBV14 and TRBJ2-1; D gene unclear. V lost 2 bases and J 0 bases, leaving 5 bases between the germline ends. CDR1 is SGHDN and CDR2 is FVKESK in the germline V gene. There are 14 residues in the CDR3. As DNA, the CDR3 is TGTGCCAGCAGCCAAAGTAGCTCCTACAATGAGCAGTTCTTC. Translating it yields CASSQSSSYNEQFF.

The sample holds a few counts of this clonotype. The chain uses TRBV27 and TRBJ1-1, with a weak D call TRBD1 (5 bases). Looked up from germline, CDR1 is MNHEY and CDR2 is SMNVEV (reference sequence). CDR3 length: 14 residues. V gave up 3 bases and J gave up 5 bases, with 13 bases separating them. The CDR3: CASSFGGGDTEAFF. The CDR3 bases are TGTGCCAGCAGTTTCGGTGGGGGGGATACTGAAGCTTTCTTT.

This clonotype was seen only a few times. This chain links TRBV5-1 with TRBJ2-1; TRBD2 matches at 10 bases. The CDR3 has 14 residues. The germline gives CDR1 SGHRS, CDR2 YFSETQ. After removal of 4 bases from V and 8 bases from J, the junction contained 6 bases not matched to a gene. Here the CDR3 DNA reads TGCGCCAGCAGCCTGAGCGGGGGGGCCTATGAGCAGTTCTTC. Translation gives CASSLSGGAYEQFF.

The rearrangement links TRBV12-3 or TRBV12-4 to TRBJ1-4, with D perhaps TRBD1 (6 bases). V was pared by 1 base and J by 7 bases, with 13 bases between. The CDR3 covers 15 residues. The CDR3 spells CASSLGGGGTEKLFF. CDR3 nucleotide sequence: TGTGCCAGCAGTTTAGGCGGAGGGGGGACTGAAAAACTGTTTTTT.

The sample holds many counts of this clonotype. This chain connects TRBV28 to TRBJ2-7, with a possible D match to TRBD1 (6 bases). V was pared by 2 bases and J by 1 base, with 12 bases between. The CDR3 loop spans 15 amino acids. Germline V gene lookup returns CDR1 MDHEN and CDR2 SYDVKM. DNA of the CDR3: TGTGCCAGCAGTTTAGTGCCCCAGGGGTCCTACGAGCAGTACTTC. As protein: CASSLVPQGSYEQYF.

This chain links TRBV6-5 with TRBJ2-3; D not certain. V gave up 0 bases and J gave up 1 base, with 5 bases separating them. The CDR3 has 14 amino acids. Germline V CDR1 and CDR2: MNHEY, SVGAGI. The CDR3 DNA sequence: TGTGCCAGCAGTTACTCCCTCGGCACAGATACGCAGTATTTT. Protein sequence: CASSYSLGTDTQYF.

This chain links TRBV30 with TRBJ1-1, with a possible D match to TRBD1 (6 bases). Trimming left V 0 bases short and J 3 bases short, with 8 bases between. This CDR3 spans 13 amino acids. Germline V lookup: CDR1 GTSNPN, CDR2 SVGIG (reference sequence). The chain's CDR3 is CAWSVGGYTEAFF. In DNA, the CDR3 is TGTGCCTGGAGTGTAGGGGGATACACTGAAGCTTTCTTT.

This chain joins TRBV29-1 and TRBJ1-2; D perhaps matches TRBD1 (5 bases). CDR3 length equals 12 residues. Between the trimmed V and J ends, which lost 8 bases and 4 bases, there was a span of 14 bases. Germline V CDR1 and CDR2: SQVTM, ANQGSEA. The CDR3: CSSWGVTYGYTF. The CDR3 DNA sequence: TGCAGCTCCTGGGGGGTTACCTATGGCTACACCTTC.